This TCR beta chain appears in the sequencing data of a study of blood T cells in healthy people across ages. Regarding the study as a whole: Changes seen in expanded clonotypes were possibly confounded by donor CMV status left unknown. Fewer expanded clones and more diversity marked long-lived versus aged donors. Diversity estimates drawn from one million T cells were deemed underestimates.

A word on this clonotype: Its antigen is not known.

A second PCR, run for about 6 to 11 cycles, used a sample-barcoded 5' primer plus a J-beta primer mix. Using its own MiXCR run on the 5' RACE reads, TCRdb lists one record per CDR3 protein. The table lists over 1.5 million distinct CDR3 sequences, less than 50% of them singletons. V was clipped by 2 bases and J by 8 bases; unmatched bases: 14. CDR1 and CDR2 (germline): DFQATT, SNEGSKA (reference sequence). This CDR3 spans 15 amino acids. What was sequenced was blood. V and J are TRBV20-1 and TRBJ1-2, with TRBD1 matching over 7 bases. The receptor comes from a woman in her forties in good health. CDR3 region: CSARTRTKGAEGYTF. The CDR3 DNA follows: TGCAGTGCTAGAACCCGGACAAAGGGGGCGGAGGGCTACACCTTC.